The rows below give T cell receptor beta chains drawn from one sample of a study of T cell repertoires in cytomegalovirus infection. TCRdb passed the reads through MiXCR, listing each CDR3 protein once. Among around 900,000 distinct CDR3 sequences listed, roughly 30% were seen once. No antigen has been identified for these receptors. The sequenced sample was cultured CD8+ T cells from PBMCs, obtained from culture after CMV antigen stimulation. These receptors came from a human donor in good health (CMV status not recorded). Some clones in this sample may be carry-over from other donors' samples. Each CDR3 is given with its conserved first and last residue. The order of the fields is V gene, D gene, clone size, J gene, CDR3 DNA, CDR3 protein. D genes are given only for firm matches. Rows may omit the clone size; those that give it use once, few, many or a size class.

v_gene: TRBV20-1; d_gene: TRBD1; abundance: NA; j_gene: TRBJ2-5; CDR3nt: TGCAGTGCTAGCCAGACAGGGGGGATTGAAGAGACCCAGTACTTC; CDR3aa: CSASQTGGIEETQYF
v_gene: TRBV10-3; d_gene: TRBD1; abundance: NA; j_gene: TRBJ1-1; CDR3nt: TGTGCCATCAGTGAACCTGACAGGGGGCCGGCTGAAGCTTTCTTT; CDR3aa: CAISEPDRGPAEAFF
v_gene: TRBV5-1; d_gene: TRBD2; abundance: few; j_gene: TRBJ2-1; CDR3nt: TGCGCCAGCAGCTTGGTTAGCGGGGAAGTCTACAATGAGCAGTTCTTC; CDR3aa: CASSLVSGEVYNEQFF
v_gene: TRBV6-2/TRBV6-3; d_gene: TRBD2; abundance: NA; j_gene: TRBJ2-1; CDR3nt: TGTGCCAGCGAACCGGGACTAGCGGGGCTCAATGAGCAGTTCTTC; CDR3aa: CASEPGLAGLNEQFF
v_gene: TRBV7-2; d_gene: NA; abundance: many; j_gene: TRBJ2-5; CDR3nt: TGTGCCAGCAGCTTGGACTATAGGTCCCAGTACTTC; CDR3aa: CASSLDYRSQYF
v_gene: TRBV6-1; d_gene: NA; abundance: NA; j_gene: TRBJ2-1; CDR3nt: TGTGCCAGCAGTCCCCGGGCTAGCTTGCCTGACAATGAGCAGTTCTTC; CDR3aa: CASSPRASLPDNEQFF
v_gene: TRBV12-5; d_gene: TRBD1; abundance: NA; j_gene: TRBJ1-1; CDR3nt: TGTGCTAGTGGTTTCCGCTCCGGGACAGGGTCGGGGGCATTGAACACTGAAGCTTTCTTT; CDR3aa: CASGFRSGTGSGALNTEAFF
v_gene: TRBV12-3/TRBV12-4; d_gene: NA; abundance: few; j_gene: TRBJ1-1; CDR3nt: TGTGCCAGCAGTTTCTCCGTTAACGAGCACACTGAAGCTTTCTTT; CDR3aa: CASSFSVNEHTEAFF
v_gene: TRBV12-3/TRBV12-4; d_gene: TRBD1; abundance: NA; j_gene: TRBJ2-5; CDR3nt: TGTGCCAGCAGTTGGACAGGGGAGGGGATCCAAGAGACCCAGTACTTC; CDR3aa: CASSWTGEGIQETQYF
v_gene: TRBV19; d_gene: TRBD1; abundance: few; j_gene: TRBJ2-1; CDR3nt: TGTGCCAGTAGTATATTCAGGACAGGGGGCCCTCACAATGAGCAGTTCTTC; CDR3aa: CASSIFRTGGPHNEQFF
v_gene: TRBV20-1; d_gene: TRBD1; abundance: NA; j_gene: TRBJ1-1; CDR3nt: TGCAGTGCTAGGGTAGGCAGGGGGAGCACTGAAGCTTTCTTT; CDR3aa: CSARVGRGSTEAFF
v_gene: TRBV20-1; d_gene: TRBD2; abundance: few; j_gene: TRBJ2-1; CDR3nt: TGCAGTGCTAGAGAATTAGCGGGGGGATTTTACAATGAGCAGTTCTTC; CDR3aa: CSARELAGGFYNEQFF
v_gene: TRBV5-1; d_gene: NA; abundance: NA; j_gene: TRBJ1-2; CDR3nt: TGCGCCAGCAGCTCGGACAGTGGGGGCTACACCTTC; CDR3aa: CASSSDSGGYTF
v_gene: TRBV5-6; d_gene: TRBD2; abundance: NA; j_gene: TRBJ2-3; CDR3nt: TGTGCCAGCAGCCCGGGACTAGCAGACCCCACAGATACGCAGTATTTT; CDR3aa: CASSPGLADPTDTQYF
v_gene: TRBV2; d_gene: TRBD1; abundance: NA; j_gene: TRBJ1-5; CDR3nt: TGTGCCAGCAGTGATCCGGGACAGGGGGATCGTCAGCCCCAGCATTTT; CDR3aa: CASSDPGQGDRQPQHF
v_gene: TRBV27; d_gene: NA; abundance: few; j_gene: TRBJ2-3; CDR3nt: TGTGCCAGCAGTGGCAAGGACTTCACAGATACGCAGTATTTT; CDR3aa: CASSGKDFTDTQYF
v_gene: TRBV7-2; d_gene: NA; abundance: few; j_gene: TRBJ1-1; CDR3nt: TGTGCCAGCACCCCCCCCGTACGGGAGGACACTGAAGCTTTCTTT; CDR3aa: CASTPPVREDTEAFF
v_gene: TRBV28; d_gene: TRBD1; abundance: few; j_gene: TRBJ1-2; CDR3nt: TGTGCCAGCACCCCGGGGACAGGGGAGTTTCCTCTCTATGGCTACACCTTC; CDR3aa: CASTPGTGEFPLYGYTF
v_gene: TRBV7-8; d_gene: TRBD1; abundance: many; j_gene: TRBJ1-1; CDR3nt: TGTGCCAGCAGCCCTCGGGACAGGGGGCTTCACACTGAAGCTTTCTTT; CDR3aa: CASSPRDRGLHTEAFF
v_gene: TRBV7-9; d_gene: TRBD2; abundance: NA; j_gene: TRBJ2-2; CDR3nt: TGTGCCAGCAGCCAGACTAGCGGGTGGCGGGAGCTGTTTTTT; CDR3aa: CASSQTSGWRELFF
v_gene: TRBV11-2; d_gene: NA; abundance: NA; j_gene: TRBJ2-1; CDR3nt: TGTGCCAGCAGCTTAGGGGCCCCGGCCGTTTTTGAGCAGTTCTTC; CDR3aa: CASSLGAPAVFEQFF
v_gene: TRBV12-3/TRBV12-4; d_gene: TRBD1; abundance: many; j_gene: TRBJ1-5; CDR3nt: TGTGCCAGCAGGGAGGGACAGGATAATCAGCCCCAGCATTTT; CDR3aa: CASREGQDNQPQHF
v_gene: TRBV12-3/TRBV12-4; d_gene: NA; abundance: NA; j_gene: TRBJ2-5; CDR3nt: TGTGCCAGCAGTTTTCGGCCTGCTCGGGGAGAGACCCAGTACTTC; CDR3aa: CASSFRPARGETQYF
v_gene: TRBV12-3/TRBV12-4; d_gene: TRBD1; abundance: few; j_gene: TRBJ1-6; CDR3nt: TGTGCCAGCAGTGGGTCCGGGACAGTGAATTCACCCCTCCACTTT; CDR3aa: CASSGSGTVNSPLHF
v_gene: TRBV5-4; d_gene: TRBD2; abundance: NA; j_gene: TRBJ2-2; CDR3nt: TGTGCCAGCAGCCATAGCGGGGGGGCAGCCGGGGAGCTGTTTTTT; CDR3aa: CASSHSGGAAGELFF
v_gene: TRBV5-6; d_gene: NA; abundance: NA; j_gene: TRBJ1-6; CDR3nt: TGTGCCAGCAGCTTACCAGGGGAGGATTCACCCCTCCACTTT; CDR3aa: CASSLPGEDSPLHF
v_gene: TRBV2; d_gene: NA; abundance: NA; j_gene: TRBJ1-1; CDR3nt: TGTGCCAGCAGTGCGGTGCCCATGAACACTGAAGCTTTCTTT; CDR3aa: CASSAVPMNTEAFF
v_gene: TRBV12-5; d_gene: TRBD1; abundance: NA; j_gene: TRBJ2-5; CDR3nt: TGTGCTAGTGGTTTGTCTTGGACAGGGGCCCAAGAGACCCAGTACTTC; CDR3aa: CASGLSWTGAQETQYF
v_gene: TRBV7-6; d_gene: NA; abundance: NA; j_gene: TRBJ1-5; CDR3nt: TGTGCCAGCAGCCGCGCGGGGGTCGGTCAGCCCCAGCATTTT; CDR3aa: CASSRAGVGQPQHF
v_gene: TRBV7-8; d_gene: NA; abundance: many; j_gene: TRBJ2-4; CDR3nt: TGTGCCAGCAGCCCTTCCCAACTAGCTCTAGCCAAAAACATTCAGTACTTC; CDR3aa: CASSPSQLALAKNIQYF
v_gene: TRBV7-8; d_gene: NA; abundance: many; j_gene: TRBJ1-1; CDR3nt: TGTGCCAGCAGCTCCTCCCGACAGGTCCTTAAGGACACTGAAGCTTTCTTT; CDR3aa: CASSSSRQVLKDTEAFF
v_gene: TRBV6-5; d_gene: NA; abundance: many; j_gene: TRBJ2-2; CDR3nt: TGTGCCAGCAGTCCTTCAATTAGCGGATACACCGGGGAGCTGTTTTTT; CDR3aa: CASSPSISGYTGELFF
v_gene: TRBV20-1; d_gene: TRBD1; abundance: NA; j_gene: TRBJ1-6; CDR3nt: TGCAGTGCTAGGGACAGGGGAAGGATACGGTTCTCCTATAATTCACCCCTCCACTTT; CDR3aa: CSARDRGRIRFSYNSPLHF
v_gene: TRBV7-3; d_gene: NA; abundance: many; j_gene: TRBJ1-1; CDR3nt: TGTGCCAGCAGCAACCTGCCGAGGGCCCTATCCCCCGAAGACACTGAAGCTTTCTTT; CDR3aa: CASSNLPRALSPEDTEAFF
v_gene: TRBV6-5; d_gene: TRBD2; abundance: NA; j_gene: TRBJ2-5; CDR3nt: TGTGCCAGCAGCGTAGCGGGGGGGCCTACGGAGACCCAGTACTTC; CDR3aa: CASSVAGGPTETQYF
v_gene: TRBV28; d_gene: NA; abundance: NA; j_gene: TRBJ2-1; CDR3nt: TGTGCCAGCACCTTCCGGTGGAATGAGCAGTTCTTC; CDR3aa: CASTFRWNEQFF
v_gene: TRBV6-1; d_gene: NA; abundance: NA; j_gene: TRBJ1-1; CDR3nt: TGTGCCAGCAGTGCCTTTCCGAGGGCTTTCTTT; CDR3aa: CASSAFPRAFF
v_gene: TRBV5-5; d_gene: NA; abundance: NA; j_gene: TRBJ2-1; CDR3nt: TGTGCCAGCAGCTTGTTTGTAACGAACAATGAGCAGTTCTTC; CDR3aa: CASSLFVTNNEQFF
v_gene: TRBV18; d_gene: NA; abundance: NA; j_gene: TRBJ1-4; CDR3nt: TGTGCCAGCTCTCCCCTTGAGGACCTTGGAAAAAAACTGTTTTTT; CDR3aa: CASSPLEDLGKKLFF
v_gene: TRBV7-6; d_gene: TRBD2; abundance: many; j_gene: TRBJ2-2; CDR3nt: TGTGCCAGCAGCCCCGGGACTAGCCCCGGGGAGCTGTTTTTT; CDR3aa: CASSPGTSPGELFF
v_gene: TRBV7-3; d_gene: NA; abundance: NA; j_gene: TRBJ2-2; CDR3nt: TGTGCCAGCAGCTTGTCGATGAGCGGGGAGCTGTTTTTT; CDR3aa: CASSLSMSGELFF
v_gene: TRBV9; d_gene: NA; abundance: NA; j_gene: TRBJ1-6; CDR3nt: TGTGCCAGCAGCGTAGAGAGGTACTCCTATAATTCACCCCTCCACTTT; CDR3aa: CASSVERYSYNSPLHF
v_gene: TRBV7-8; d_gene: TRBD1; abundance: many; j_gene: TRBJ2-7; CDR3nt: TGTGCCAGCAGCTCTGGGACAGGGCCAAACTACGAGCAGTACTTC; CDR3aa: CASSSGTGPNYEQYF
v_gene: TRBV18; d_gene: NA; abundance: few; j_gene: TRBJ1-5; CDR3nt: TGTGCCAGCTCACCGCCAGATTCGTGGTCGGGTCAGCCCCAGCATTTT; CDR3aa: CASSPPDSWSGQPQHF
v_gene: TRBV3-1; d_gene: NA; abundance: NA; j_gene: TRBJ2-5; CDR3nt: TGTGCCAGCAGCCAAGATAGGACAGCGGCACAAGAGACCCAGTACTTC; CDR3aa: CASSQDRTAAQETQYF
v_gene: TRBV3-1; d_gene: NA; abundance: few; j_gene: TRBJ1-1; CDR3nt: TGTGCCAGCAGCCAAGATCTGACGGATGAAGCTTTCTTT; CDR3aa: CASSQDLTDEAFF
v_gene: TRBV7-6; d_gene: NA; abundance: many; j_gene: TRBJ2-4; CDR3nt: TGTGCCAGCAGCTTAGAGCACCCGGGGATAGCCAAAAACATTCAGTACTTC; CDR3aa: CASSLEHPGIAKNIQYF
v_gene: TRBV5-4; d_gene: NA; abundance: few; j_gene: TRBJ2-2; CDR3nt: TGTGCCAGCAGCTCAGGCTGGGGGCAGGACACCGGGGAGCTGTTTTTT; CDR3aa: CASSSGWGQDTGELFF
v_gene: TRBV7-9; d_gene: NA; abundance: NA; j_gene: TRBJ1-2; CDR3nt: TGTGCCAGCAGCTTAAGACAGAGCTATGGCTACACCTTC; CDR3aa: CASSLRQSYGYTF
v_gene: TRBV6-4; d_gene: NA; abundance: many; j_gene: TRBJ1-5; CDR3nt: TGTGCCAGCAGTGACGGTAGCAATCAGCCCCAGCATTTT; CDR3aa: CASSDGSNQPQHF
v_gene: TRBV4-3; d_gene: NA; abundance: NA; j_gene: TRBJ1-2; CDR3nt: TGCGCCAGCAGCCAAGGATTTAATGGCTACACCTTC; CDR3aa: CASSQGFNGYTF
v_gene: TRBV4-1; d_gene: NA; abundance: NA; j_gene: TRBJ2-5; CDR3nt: TGCGCCAGCAGCCATCGTATGGGGGAGACCCAGTACTTC; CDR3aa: CASSHRMGETQYF
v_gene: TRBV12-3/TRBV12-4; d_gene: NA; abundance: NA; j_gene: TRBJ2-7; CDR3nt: TGTGCCAGCAGTTTTATCCCGGGACAACAGCTTCCCTACGAGCAGTACTTC; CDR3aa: CASSFIPGQQLPYEQYF
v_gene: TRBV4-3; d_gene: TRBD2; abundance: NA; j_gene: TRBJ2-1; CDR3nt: TGCGCCAGCAGCCAAGGGGGTCTAGCGGGGGGGTGGGAGCAGTTCTTC; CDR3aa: CASSQGGLAGGWEQFF
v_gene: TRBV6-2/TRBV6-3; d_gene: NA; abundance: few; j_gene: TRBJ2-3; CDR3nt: TGTGCCGTCAGGGGGGGGCCGGCAGATACGCAGTATTTT; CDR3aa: CAVRGGPADTQYF
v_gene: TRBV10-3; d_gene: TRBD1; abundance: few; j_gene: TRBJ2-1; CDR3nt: TGTGCCATCAGTGAGGACCCGGGACAGGGAAACAATGAGCAGTTCTTC; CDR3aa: CAISEDPGQGNNEQFF
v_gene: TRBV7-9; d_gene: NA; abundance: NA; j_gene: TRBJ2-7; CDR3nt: TGTGCCAGCAGCACCAGGGGAGGGGGCCGCGAGCAGTACTTC; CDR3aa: CASSTRGGGREQYF